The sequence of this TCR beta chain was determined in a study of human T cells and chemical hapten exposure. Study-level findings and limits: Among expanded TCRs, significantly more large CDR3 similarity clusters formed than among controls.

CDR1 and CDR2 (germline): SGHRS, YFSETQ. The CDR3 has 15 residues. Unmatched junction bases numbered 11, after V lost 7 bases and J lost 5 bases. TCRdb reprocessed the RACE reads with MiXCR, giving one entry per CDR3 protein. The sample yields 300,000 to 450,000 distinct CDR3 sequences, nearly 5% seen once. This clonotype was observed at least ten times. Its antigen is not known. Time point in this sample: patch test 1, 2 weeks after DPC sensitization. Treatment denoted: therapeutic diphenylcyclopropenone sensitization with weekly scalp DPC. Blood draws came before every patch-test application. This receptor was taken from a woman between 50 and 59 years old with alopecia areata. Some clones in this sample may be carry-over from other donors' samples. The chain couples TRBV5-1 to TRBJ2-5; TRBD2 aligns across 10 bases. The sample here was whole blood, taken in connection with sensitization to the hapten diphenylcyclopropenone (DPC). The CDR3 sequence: CASSPWTSGRETQYF. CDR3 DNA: TGCGCCAGCTCCCCCTGGACTAGCGGAAGGGAGACCCAGTACTTC.